This T cell receptor beta chain originates from a study of T cells in localized non-small cell lung cancer. Study-wide results and caveats: Increased T cell density in blood showed an association with longer overall survival. Researchers found a median about 53 of the top 100 tumor clones in adjacent lung.

To note about this clone: The antigen is unknown.

Profiled with immunoSEQ multiplex PCR; TCRdb holds only in-frame clones, not every one. The sample includes 55,000 to 65,000 clones, around 90% of them seen just once. The material was peripheral blood, obtained before any cancer treatment. This TCR was recovered from a man between 40 and 70 years old with stage I squamous cell lung carcinoma.

In DNA form, the CDR3 reads TGTGCCAGCAGCTCTGGACTAGCGGGAAGTACAGATACGCAGTATTTT. This codes for CASSSGLAGSTDTQYF. This chain uses TRBV7-2 with TRBJ2-3; 12 nucleotides agree with TRBD2. Trimming cost V 4 bases and J 3 bases; bases outside gene matches: 5. Germline CDR1 is SGHTA and CDR2 is FQGNSA. The CDR3 runs 16 residues.